One and the same sample provided the 12 T cell receptor beta chains below, sequenced in a study of CD8+ T cells in alopecia areata (dated 2018 in TCRdb). The time point label for this specimen denotes: about 25 weeks on oral tofacitinib. The treatment or condition label on this specimen signifies: oral pan-JAK inhibitor, 5-10 mg twice daily. The protocol used for the library was the immunoSEQ multiplex PCR assay. RNA was extracted from all samples and reverse transcribed into cDNA, which served as template for TCR sequencing. Not all clones reach the TCRdb copy of this immuneACCESS table, which keeps in-frame sequences only. Checked studies attribute under half of the gap to unresolved V genes and leave the rest unexplained. The sample table records about 180,000 clones; approximately 53% of these occur just once. Of the sample, 10% to 12% is held by the ten largest clones. This sample comprised CD8+ T cells sorted from blood, obtained at week 24, from a patient treated with tofacitinib. Receptor source: a human donor with alopecia areata.

This clone appeared a few times. The chain employs TRBV5-1 and TRBJ2-1; no definite D call. Germline V gene data show CDR1 as SGHRS and CDR2 as YFSETQ. The CDR3 has 16 residues. Trimming removed 0 bases from V and 1 base from J, with 11 bases in between. The CDR3 DNA sequence: TGCGCCAGCAGCTTGGAAGGTAGTCGGTCCTACAATGAGCAGTTCTTC. It encodes CASSLEGSRSYNEQFF.

The chain uses TRBV30 and TRBJ1-1, with a tentative D call TRBD1 (5 bases). CDR3 size: 12 residues. CDR1 is GTSNPN and CDR2 is SVGIG in the germline V gene (reference sequence). The V gene lost 3 bases and the J gene lost 7 bases, with 12 bases spanning the gap. As DNA, the CDR3 is TGTGCCTGGAGATCGGGGGACCTTGAAGCTTTCTTT. This codes for CAWRSGDLEAFF.

The gene calls are TRBV7-8 and TRBJ1-1; possible D gene TRBD1, 5 bases. CDR1 is SGHVS and CDR2 is FQNEAQ in the germline V gene. V was cut by 1 base and J by 2 bases, with 14 bases left in between. The CDR3 runs to 16 residues. CDR3 nucleotides: TGTGCCAGCAGCTTAGGGTTATGGGGACGCAACACTGAAGCTTTCTTT. This sequence encodes CASSLGLWGRNTEAFF.

The chain employs TRBV7-2 and TRBJ2-7; D is perhaps TRBD2 (6 bases). Germline CDR1 reads SGHTA; CDR2 reads FQGNSA. V shed 5 bases and J shed 4 bases, with 15 bases lying between them. This CDR3 has 14 amino acids. CDR3: CASSPRGSAYEQYF. The CDR3 bases are TGTGCCAGCAGCCCCCGGGGGTCGGCGTACGAGCAGTACTTC.

The chain links TRBV7-4 to TRBJ2-4, with D perhaps matching TRBD1 or TRBD2 (5 bases each). V was clipped by 5 bases and J by 0 bases, with 14 bases between them. The CDR3 is 16 amino acids. Per the germline V gene, CDR1 is SGHVT and CDR2 is SQSDAQ. The CDR3 DNA sequence: TGTGCCAGCAGCAGGGGACGTCCACTAGCCAAAAACATTCAGTACTTC. The encoded protein is CASSRGRPLAKNIQYF.

The chain couples TRBV19 to TRBJ2-7; the D gene is possibly TRBD2 (6 bases). Trimming pared 3 bases from V and 1 base from J, leaving 7 bases between. Germline V lookup: CDR1 LNHDA, CDR2 SQIVND (reference sequence). The CDR3 totals 13 residues. The CDR3 spells CASSIGTSYEQYF. The DNA for the CDR3 is TGTGCCAGTAGTATCGGGACTTCCTACGAGCAGTACTTC.

The chain combines TRBV20-1 with TRBJ1-1, with D perhaps matching TRBD1 (5 bases). The CDR3 is made up of 11 amino acids. Between the trimmed V and J ends, which lost 7 bases and 11 bases, there was a span of 17 bases. Germline CDR1 DFQATT, CDR2 SNEGSKA (reference sequence). As DNA, the CDR3 is TGCAGTGATGGGAGGGGAGACGGTGCTTTCTTT. This translates into CSDGRGDGAFF.

This clone was counted a few times. V usage is TRBV5-1 and J usage is TRBJ1-5, with 9 bases that match TRBD1. The V segment lost 0 bases and the J segment 5 bases; nucleotides outside the gene matches: 12. Germline values: CDR1 SGHRS, CDR2 YFSETQ. The CDR3 totals 18 residues. CDR3 region: CASSLEPSEGQGDQPQHF. The CDR3 DNA sequence: TGCGCCAGCAGCTTGGAACCAAGCGAGGGACAGGGTGATCAGCCCCAGCATTTT.

V is TRBV15 and J is TRBJ1-5; no clear D gene. This CDR3 has 13 residues. Deletions cut 1 base from V and 4 bases from J, with 5 bases between. From germline, CDR1 is LNHNV and CDR2 YYDKDF (reference sequence). The CDR3 loop is CATSRAMNQPQHF. The CDR3 DNA reads as TGTGCCACCAGCAGAGCCATGAATCAGCCCCAGCATTTT.

The chain combines TRBV19 with TRBJ1-2; D gene uncertain. V lost 5 bases to trimming and J lost 4 bases, with 11 bases between them. The CDR3 runs 13 residues. The germline V gene encodes CDR1 LNHDA and CDR2 SQIVND (reference sequence). The CDR3 DNA reads as TGTGCCAGTAGTCCCGGCGGATTCTATGGCTACACCTTC. Protein: CASSPGGFYGYTF.

The table lists this clone with a few counts. This rearrangement joins TRBV6-4 to TRBJ2-5; the match to TRBD2 covers 14 bases. V trimming: 5 bases; J trimming: 2 bases; junction bases outside the gene matches: 7. This CDR3 has 17 amino acids. Germline CDR1 is MRHNA and CDR2 is SNTAGT. In DNA, the CDR3 is TGTGCCAGCAGTTACGGACTAGCGGGGGGATCTCAAGAGACCCAGTACTTC. The encoded protein is CASSYGLAGGSQETQYF.

V gene TRBV29-1 combines with J gene TRBJ1-2, with D possibly being TRBD1 (5 bases). The CDR3 runs to 13 residues. V lost 6 bases and J lost 3, with 14 bases in between. Germline CDR1 SQVTM, CDR2 ANQGSEA. CDR3 nucleotides: TGCAGCGTGGGTGGAGGGGCGGACTATGGCTACACCTTC. It yields the protein CSVGGGADYGYTF. Variable domain in full (rest from reference TRBV29-1 and TRBJ1-2): SAVISQKPSRDICQRGTSLTIQCQVDSQVTMMFWYRQQPGQSLTLIATANQGSEATYESGFVIDKFPISRPNLTFSTLTVSNMSPEDSSIYLCSVGGGADYGYTFGSGTRLTVV.